The clone carrying this T cell receptor (beta chain) was recorded once. This sample is drawn from a study of blood T cell repertoires in COVID-19. The repertoire was sequenced with immunoSEQ multiplex PCR; TCRdb's copy has only in-frame clones and lacks some. The sample carries 130,000 or so clones, around nine tenths recorded once. There are 18 residues in the CDR3. Germline trimming cut 5 bases from V and 0 bases from J; bases unmatched to any gene: 12. Germline assignment: CDR1 LGHDT and CDR2 YNNKEL (reference sequence). This sequence originates from a man in his sixties or seventies with active COVID-19. Input material: peripheral blood. This sequence joins TRBV3-1 (or the pseudogene TRBV3-2) and TRBJ2-3; 9 nucleotides align to TRBD2. This CDR3 reads CASSLRSGRHTSTDTQYF. CDR3 nucleotides: TGTGCCAGCAGCTTAAGGAGCGGGAGGCACACTAGCACAGATACGCAGTATTTT.